In this sample, the clone carrying this T cell receptor beta chain turned up a few times. Its specificity is unknown. A universal primer site arose from template switching, and cDNA bore unique molecular identifiers. Each CDR3 protein gets one entry after TCRdb re-called the 5' RACE reads with MiXCR. The sample carries roughly 290,000 distinct CDR3 sequences, 8% to 9.5% recorded once. The data are from a study of identical twins. Whole-study results and caveats: Low generation-probability sequences were in excess among twin-shared out-of-frame alpha sequences.

The data were also submitted as part of a second study, on yellow fever vaccine responses in identical twins.

Sequenced: CD8+ T cells sorted from blood. This clonotype originated in a woman aged 18-29 years in good health.

The CDR3 region is CASSLKEWTRDGSQPQHF. CDR3 nucleotide sequence: TGTGCCAGCAGCTTAAAGGAGTGGACGCGGGACGGGAGTCAGCCCCAGCATTTT. The chain has TRBV11-1 and TRBJ1-5; tentative D call: TRBD1 (5 bases). The CDR3 length is 18 residues. V was cut by 2 bases and J by 6 bases, with 23 bases left in between. Germline CDR1 and CDR2: SGHAT and FQDESV (reference sequence).